This is a list of T cell receptor beta chains from one sample in a study of T cells in Graves' hyperthyroidism and ophthalmopathy. TCRdb recomputed calls from the multiplex PCR reads with MiXCR, one row per CDR3 protein. The sample lists hundreds of thousands of distinct CDR3 sequences; just under 20% were seen once. Sequencing was performed on blood. The source is a man between 40 and 49 years old with Graves' ophthalmopathy. CDR3s include the opening cysteine and the closing phenylalanine or tryptophan. D genes are given only for firm matches. Rows may omit the clone size; those that give it use once, few, many or a size class.

CDR3 DNA: TGTGCCAGCAGCCAAGTTGGGCGGGGGGCCTACTACAATGAGCAGTTCTTC
CDR3 protein: CASSQVGRGAYYNEQFF
clone size: .
D gene: TRBD2
V gene: TRBV3-1
J gene: TRBJ2-1

CDR3 DNA: TGTGCCAGCAGCTTTAGGACAGGGCTCTCCAATGAGCAGTTCTTC
CDR3 protein: CASSFRTGLSNEQFF
clone size: few
D gene: TRBD1
V gene: TRBV5-8
J gene: TRBJ2-1

CDR3 DNA: TGTGCCAGCAGTTTATTCCCAGGGCACGCAATGGAAGCTTTCTTT
CDR3 protein: CASSLFPGHAMEAFF
clone size: many
D gene: .
V gene: TRBV28
J gene: TRBJ1-1

CDR3 DNA: TGTGCCATCAGTGAGAAAGACCGGGGACTAGCGGGAGGCCTGTGGAATGAGCAGTTCTTC
CDR3 protein: CAISEKDRGLAGGLWNEQFF
clone size: .
D gene: TRBD2
V gene: TRBV10-3
J gene: TRBJ2-1

CDR3 DNA: TGTGCCAGCAGTTACGGGACAGCCCTGAACATTGAAGCTTTCTTT
CDR3 protein: CASSYGTALNIEAFF
clone size: .
D gene: TRBD1
V gene: TRBV6-5
J gene: TRBJ1-1

CDR3 DNA: TGTGCCAGCACTCAAAGACGGATCTCTGGGGCCAACGTCCTGACTTTC
CDR3 protein: CASTQRRISGANVLTF
clone size: few
D gene: .
V gene: TRBV27
J gene: TRBJ2-6

CDR3 DNA: TGTGCCAGCACCCTGAACCCCGACAGGGGGTTCCATCAGCCCCAGCATTTT
CDR3 protein: CASTLNPDRGFHQPQHF
clone size: .
D gene: TRBD1
V gene: TRBV2
J gene: TRBJ1-5

CDR3 DNA: TGTGCCAGCACTTACCGGGGGGGCACTGAAGCTTTCTTT
CDR3 protein: CASTYRGGTEAFF
clone size: many
D gene: .
V gene: TRBV6-1
J gene: TRBJ1-1

CDR3 DNA: TGTGCCAGCAGCTTAAGGACAAGGTCCTACGAGCAGTACTTC
CDR3 protein: CASSLRTRSYEQYF
clone size: .
D gene: .
V gene: TRBV5-6
J gene: TRBJ2-7

CDR3 DNA: TGTGCCAGCAGCTCCACGGGGGGTGCCGCAGATACGCAGTATTTT
CDR3 protein: CASSSTGGAADTQYF
clone size: few
D gene: TRBD2
V gene: TRBV7-3
J gene: TRBJ2-3

CDR3 DNA: TGTGCCAGCAGCCCCCGCCTAGCGCACACAGATACGCAGTATTTT
CDR3 protein: CASSPRLAHTDTQYF
clone size: .
D gene: .
V gene: TRBV9
J gene: TRBJ2-3

CDR3 DNA: TGCAGTGCTAGTTCCGGGACAGGAGGCTCCTACGAGCAGTACTTC
CDR3 protein: CSASSGTGGSYEQYF
clone size: many
D gene: TRBD1
V gene: TRBV20-1
J gene: TRBJ2-7

CDR3 DNA: TGCAGTGCTAGACCCCCGTGGCAGGAGACAGATACGCAGTATTTT
CDR3 protein: CSARPPWQETDTQYF
clone size: many
D gene: .
V gene: TRBV20-1
J gene: TRBJ2-3

CDR3 DNA: TGTGCCAGCAGTGGTCCCTCTCCCTCGGGCACCGGGGAGCTGTTTTTT
CDR3 protein: CASSGPSPSGTGELFF
clone size: many
D gene: .
V gene: TRBV2
J gene: TRBJ2-2

CDR3 DNA: TGTGCCAGCAGCTCTGGACTAGCGGTCACAGATACGCAGTATTTT
CDR3 protein: CASSSGLAVTDTQYF
clone size: many
D gene: TRBD2
V gene: TRBV7-9
J gene: TRBJ2-3

CDR3 DNA: TGTGCCATCAGTGAGTCGTTCCGAGGGGGAGATACGCAGTATTTT
CDR3 protein: CAISESFRGGDTQYF
clone size: .
D gene: .
V gene: TRBV10-3
J gene: TRBJ2-3

CDR3 DNA: TGCGCCAGCATGTCCTCTGGGGCCAACGTCCTGACTTTC
CDR3 protein: CASMSSGANVLTF
clone size: .
D gene: .
V gene: TRBV5-1
J gene: TRBJ2-6

CDR3 DNA: TGTGCCAGCAGCTCAATCCTAGCGGGAGAGATAAAAGAGACCCAGTACTTC
CDR3 protein: CASSSILAGEIKETQYF
clone size: few
D gene: TRBD2
V gene: TRBV7-8
J gene: TRBJ2-5

CDR3 DNA: TGTGCCAGCAGCCAGAGGGCTGGCTACACCTTC
CDR3 protein: CASSQRAGYTF
clone size: many
D gene: .
V gene: TRBV3-1
J gene: TRBJ1-2

CDR3 DNA: TGTGCCAGCAGCTTACGGCCCCTAGCGGGGGTGAACACCGGGGAGCTGTTTTTT
CDR3 protein: CASSLRPLAGVNTGELFF
clone size: few
D gene: TRBD2
V gene: TRBV5-8
J gene: TRBJ2-2

CDR3 DNA: TGTGCCAGCAGCGACTCCGGGACGGTAATGACACCCCTCCACTTT
CDR3 protein: CASSDSGTVMTPLHF
clone size: once
D gene: .
V gene: TRBV6-2/TRBV6-3
J gene: TRBJ1-6

CDR3 DNA: TGTGCCAGCAGTCGGGGGACTAGCGGGTTCTACAATGAGCAGTTCTTC
CDR3 protein: CASSRGTSGFYNEQFF
clone size: many
D gene: TRBD2
V gene: TRBV6-2/TRBV6-3
J gene: TRBJ2-1

CDR3 DNA: TGTGCCAGCAGTTTAGCTAGCGGCCCTTACGAGCAGTACTTC
CDR3 protein: CASSLASGPYEQYF
clone size: many
D gene: .
V gene: TRBV12-3/TRBV12-4
J gene: TRBJ2-7

CDR3 DNA: TGTGCCAGCACCCCGGGGACCTTACGGGCAGATACGCAGTATTTT
CDR3 protein: CASTPGTLRADTQYF
clone size: few
D gene: .
V gene: TRBV7-2
J gene: TRBJ2-3

CDR3 DNA: TGCGCCAGCAGTGGACAGGGGGAAAAAAGCAATCAGCCCCAGCATTTT
CDR3 protein: CASSGQGEKSNQPQHF
clone size: few
D gene: TRBD1
V gene: TRBV10-1
J gene: TRBJ1-5

CDR3 DNA: TGTGCCAGCAGTCCCTGGACAGCCAACCGGGAGCTGTTTTTT
CDR3 protein: CASSPWTANRELFF
clone size: .
D gene: .
V gene: TRBV12-3/TRBV12-4
J gene: TRBJ2-2

CDR3 DNA: TGTGCCAGCAGTCTGGGGACAGGGGTCACAGATACGCAGTATTTT
CDR3 protein: CASSLGTGVTDTQYF
clone size: many
D gene: TRBD1
V gene: TRBV28
J gene: TRBJ2-3

CDR3 DNA: TGTGCCAGCAGCGTAGCTCAGGGTGCCTACGAGCAGTACTTC
CDR3 protein: CASSVAQGAYEQYF
clone size: few
D gene: .
V gene: TRBV9
J gene: TRBJ2-7

CDR3 DNA: TGTGCCAGCAGTGTAGCGGGAGCGGGAACCGGGGAGCTGTTTTTT
CDR3 protein: CASSVAGAGTGELFF
clone size: many
D gene: TRBD2
V gene: TRBV28
J gene: TRBJ2-2

CDR3 DNA: TGTGCCAGCAGCTACATTGGCAGACACAATGAGCAGTTCTTC
CDR3 protein: CASSYIGRHNEQFF
clone size: few
D gene: .
V gene: TRBV5-6
J gene: TRBJ2-1

CDR3 DNA: TGTGCCAGCAGCTTAGAAGGACAGCTTACATACACAGATACGCAGTATTTT
CDR3 protein: CASSLEGQLTYTDTQYF
clone size: many
D gene: .
V gene: TRBV7-9
J gene: TRBJ2-3

CDR3 DNA: TGTGCCAGCAGTCAGAGGTCCGGAGCGAAGACCCAGTACTTC
CDR3 protein: CASSQRSGAKTQYF
clone size: many
D gene: .
V gene: TRBV12-3/TRBV12-4
J gene: TRBJ2-5

CDR3 DNA: TGTGCCAGCAGTTACTCGGACAATCGTGGCGATGAGCAGTTCTTC
CDR3 protein: CASSYSDNRGDEQFF
clone size: few
D gene: .
V gene: TRBV6-2/TRBV6-3
J gene: TRBJ2-1

CDR3 DNA: TGTGCCACCCCAGAGGGTTTCACTAAAGCGGACACTGAAGCTTTCTTT
CDR3 protein: CATPEGFTKADTEAFF
clone size: many
D gene: .
V gene: TRBV2
J gene: TRBJ1-1

CDR3 DNA: TGCAGCGTTGCTGACGGGACCACTGAAGCTTTCTTT
CDR3 protein: CSVADGTTEAFF
clone size: .
D gene: .
V gene: TRBV29-1
J gene: TRBJ1-1

CDR3 DNA: TGTGCCACCAGCAGAGCCGGGTCCCAGGGAGAGAGTGGCTACACCTTC
CDR3 protein: CATSRAGSQGESGYTF
clone size: .
D gene: .
V gene: TRBV15
J gene: TRBJ1-2

CDR3 DNA: TGTGCCAGCAGTTACGACAGGGGATACGTTTCGTCCCAGCATTTT
CDR3 protein: CASSYDRGYVSSQHF
clone size: .
D gene: TRBD1
V gene: TRBV12-3/TRBV12-4
J gene: TRBJ1-5